The subject of this entry is one T cell receptor (beta chain). This sample is part of a study of control samples from healthy donors and cancer patients. TCRdb's table, derived via immunoSEQ multiplex PCR, lists solely in-frame clones and lacks some. The repertoire holds approximately 90,000 clones, about 92% seen once, with over 1.3% in the top ten. The J segment lost 1 base and the V segment lost 6 bases, leaving 3 bases of the junction unmatched. The germline V gene has CDR1 SGHAT and CDR2 FQNNGV. The CDR3 is made up of 15 amino acids. The rearrangement joins TRBV11-2 to TRBJ2-5; 12 nucleotides match TRBD2. Input material: blood. This receptor was taken from a woman aged 25 to 39 in good health. CDR3 protein: CASRPGLAGQETQYF. For the CDR3, the DNA is TGTGCCAGCAGGCCGGGACTAGCGGGCCAAGAGACCCAGTACTTC.